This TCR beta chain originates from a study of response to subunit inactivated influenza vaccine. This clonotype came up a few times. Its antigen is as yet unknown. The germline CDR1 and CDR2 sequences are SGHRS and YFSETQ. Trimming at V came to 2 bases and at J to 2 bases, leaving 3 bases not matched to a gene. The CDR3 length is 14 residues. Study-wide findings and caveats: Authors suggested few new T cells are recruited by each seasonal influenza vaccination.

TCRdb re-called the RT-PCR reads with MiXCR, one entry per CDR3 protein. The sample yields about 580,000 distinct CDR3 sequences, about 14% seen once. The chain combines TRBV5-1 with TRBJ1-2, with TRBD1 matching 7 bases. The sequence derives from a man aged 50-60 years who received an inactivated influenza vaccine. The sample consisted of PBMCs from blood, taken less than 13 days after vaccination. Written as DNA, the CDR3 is TGCGCCAGCAGCTTAGAGGGACAGAACTATGGCTACACCTTC. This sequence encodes CASSLEGQNYGYTF.